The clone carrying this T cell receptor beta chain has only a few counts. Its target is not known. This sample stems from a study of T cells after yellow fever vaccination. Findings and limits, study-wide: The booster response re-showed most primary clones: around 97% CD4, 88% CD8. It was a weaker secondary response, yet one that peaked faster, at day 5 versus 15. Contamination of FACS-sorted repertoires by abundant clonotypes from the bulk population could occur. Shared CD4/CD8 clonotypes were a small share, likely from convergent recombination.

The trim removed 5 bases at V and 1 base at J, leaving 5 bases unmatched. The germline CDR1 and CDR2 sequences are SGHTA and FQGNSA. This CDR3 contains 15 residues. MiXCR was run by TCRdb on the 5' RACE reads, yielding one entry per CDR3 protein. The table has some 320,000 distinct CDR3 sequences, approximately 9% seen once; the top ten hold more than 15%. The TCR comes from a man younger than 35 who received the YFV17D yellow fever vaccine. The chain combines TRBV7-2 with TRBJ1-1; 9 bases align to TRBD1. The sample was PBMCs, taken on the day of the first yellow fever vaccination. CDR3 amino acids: CASSLWGQGNTEAFF. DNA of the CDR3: TGTGCCAGCAGCCTCTGGGGACAGGGGAACACTGAAGCTTTCTTT.